Presented here are 20 T cell receptor beta chains from one specimen sequenced in a study of blood T cell repertoires in COVID-19. Using immunoSEQ multiplex PCR, the repertoire was profiled, and TCRdb retains in-frame clones only, with some absent. The sample holds about 78,000 clones, roughly 88% seen once. The sample consisted of peripheral blood. The receptors come from a woman aged 45-60 years in a cohort sampled during active COVID-19.

The chain is built from TRBV12-3 or TRBV12-4 and TRBJ2-1, with 7 bases fitting TRBD2. This CDR3 comprises 13 residues. Trimming cost V 3 bases and J 9 bases; bases outside gene matches: 5. In nucleotides, the CDR3 is TGTGCCAGCAGTTTGCAACGGGAGGCTGAGCAGTTCTTC. Protein: CASSLQREAEQFF.

V and J are TRBV6-5 and TRBJ1-2; no firm D call. This CDR3 spans 13 amino acids. Trimming pared 0 bases from V and 4 bases from J, leaving 6 bases between. The germline V gene has CDR1 MNHEY and CDR2 SVGAGI. CDR3 bases: TGTGCCAGCAGTTACTCTGAGATCTATGGCTACACCTTC. It encodes CASSYSEIYGYTF.

This clone is a singleton in its sample. This chain joins TRBV6-1 and TRBJ2-2, with 8 nucleotides matching TRBD2. The V gene end was trimmed by 2 bases and the J gene end by 3 bases; junction bases not matched to a gene: 8. The CDR3 extends over 17 amino acids. Germline lookup yields CDR1 MNHNS and CDR2 SASEGT. CDR3 sequence reads: CASSEKRGLGDTGELFF. CDR3 nucleotides: TGTGCCAGCAGTGAAAAAAGGGGACTAGGGGACACCGGGGAGCTGTTTTTT.

This clone was seen just once. This chain uses TRBV10-3 with TRBJ2-1; perhaps TRBD2 as D (5 bases). V lost 5 bases, J lost 8 bases, and 10 bases lay in between. The CDR3 is made up of 12 amino acids. Germline CDR1 is ENHRY and CDR2 is SYGVKD. The chain's CDR3 is CAISLAFHEQFF. The CDR3 nucleotides are TGTGCCATCAGTTTAGCGTTTCATGAGCAGTTCTTC.

This chain joins TRBV14 and TRBJ2-7; 7 nucleotides match TRBD1. Germline V gene lookup returns CDR1 SGHDN and CDR2 FVKESK. This CDR3 region has 12 residues. V was clipped by 4 bases and J by 6 bases; unmatched bases: 3. As DNA, the CDR3 is TGTGCCAGCAGCCCCTCAGGGGGCGAGCAGTACTTC. Amino acids: CASSPSGGEQYF.

V gene TRBV19 combines with J gene TRBJ1-2, with 10 positions matching TRBD1. With V trimmed by 6 bases and J by 2 bases, 6 bases remained unmatched. Germline assignment: CDR1 LNHDA and CDR2 SQIVND (reference sequence). This CDR3 is built from 15 residues. The CDR3 sequence is CASRPLTGGNYGYTF. The CDR3, as DNA: TGTGCCAGTAGACCCCTGACAGGGGGCAACTATGGCTACACCTTC.

This chain joins TRBV6-4 and TRBJ1-1, with 9 bases fitting TRBD1. The CDR3 totals 14 residues. V dropped 6 bases and J dropped 11; count of bases not matched to a gene: 13. Germline assignment: CDR1 MRHNA and CDR2 SNTAGT. CDR3 in amino acids: CASRGQGEDHLAFF. In DNA, the CDR3 is TGTGCCAGCAGGGGACAGGGTGAGGACCACTTGGCTTTCTTT.

V is TRBV7-9 and J is TRBJ1-2; a possible D gene is TRBD1 (5 bases). Germline V gene lookup returns CDR1 SEHNR and CDR2 FQNEAQ (reference sequence). The CDR3 runs 14 residues. V shed 5 bases and J shed 7 bases, with 17 bases lying between them. The CDR3 coding sequence is TGTGCCAGCAGCCAGGGAGGACTCGGGGCTGGCTACACCTTC. It is translated as CASSQGGLGAGYTF.

V usage is TRBV14 and J usage is TRBJ2-5, with a weak D call TRBD2 (6 bases). CDR1 SGHDN and CDR2 FVKESK come from the germline V gene. CDR3 length equals 14 residues. The V gene lost 5 bases and the J gene lost 7 bases, with 17 bases spanning the gap. In DNA, the CDR3 is TGTGCCAGCAGCGGCGGGGTGTCTCAATGGACCCAGTACTTC. As protein: CASSGGVSQWTQYF.

This chain joins TRBV2 and TRBJ2-5; D not certain. The CDR3 has 15 amino acids. From germline, CDR1 is SNHLY and CDR2 FYNNEI. V was shortened by 5 bases and J by 0 bases, with 13 bases between the two germline ends. The CDR3 nucleotides read TGTGCCAGCAGTCAACCTAGAGACTACCAAGAGACCCAGTACTTC. This encodes CASSQPRDYQETQYF.

This clone was found once. The chain is built from TRBV24-1 and TRBJ2-7, with D maybe TRBD1 (6 bases). CDR1 is KGHDR, CDR2 SFDVKD, per germline. This CDR3 comprises 15 residues. Trimming removed 3 bases from V and 3 bases from J, with 14 bases in between. In nucleotides, the CDR3 is TGTGCCACCAGTGATCCCGGGACACCGGGCTACGAGCAGTACTTC. Protein sequence: CATSDPGTPGYEQYF.

The chain joins TRBV5-4 to TRBJ2-2; 13 bases fit TRBD2. Looked up from germline, CDR1 is SGHNT and CDR2 is YYREEE (reference sequence). Trimming took 0 bases from V and 3 from J; bases not matched to a gene: 5. The CDR3 sequence is 18 residues long. CDR3 protein: CASSLGTSGRRDTGELFF. In DNA, the CDR3 is TGTGCCAGCAGCTTGGGGACTAGCGGGAGAAGGGACACCGGGGAGCTGTTTTTT.

V gene TRBV4-2 combines with J gene TRBJ1-1, with 11 bases identical to TRBD1. The ends lost 2 bases at V and 1 base at J; junction bases unmatched: 9. Germline V gene lookup returns CDR1 LGHNA and CDR2 YNFKEQ. This CDR3 contains 18 residues. CDR3 sequence: CASSQTGTGGLKNTEAFF. The CDR3 DNA follows: TGTGCCAGCAGCCAAACAGGGACAGGGGGGCTTAAGAACACTGAAGCTTTCTTT.

V is TRBV3-1 (or the pseudogene TRBV3-2) and J is TRBJ2-3; 7 bases fit TRBD2. The CDR3 is 16 residues long. The germline V gene has CDR1 LGHDT and CDR2 YNNKEL (reference sequence). Trimming took 4 bases from V and 0 from J; bases not matched to a gene: 7. CDR3 coding DNA: TGTGCCAGCAGCCCCCGGGAAGCGGGAAGCACAGATACGCAGTATTTT. This translates into CASSPREAGSTDTQYF.

The rearrangement links TRBV2 to TRBJ2-7, with 8 bases aligning to TRBD1. Germline values: CDR1 SNHLY, CDR2 FYNNEI. The CDR3 totals 16 residues. With V trimmed by 4 bases and J by 2 bases, 10 bases remained unmatched. The CDR3 here is CASSGDRSNAAYEQYF. In DNA, the CDR3 is TGTGCCAGCAGTGGGGACAGGAGTAACGCGGCCTACGAGCAGTACTTC. Supplemented by reference TRBV2 and TRBJ2-7, the full variable domain reads EPEVTQTPSHQVTQMGQEVILRCVPISNHLYFYWYRQILGQKVEFLVSFYNNEISEKSEIFDDQFSVERPDGSNFTLKIRSTKLEDSAMYFCASSGDRSNAAYEQYFGPGTRLTVT.

This chain joins TRBV5-1 and TRBJ1-1; D is perhaps TRBD1 (5 bases). Looked up from germline, CDR1 is SGHRS and CDR2 is YFSETQ. The CDR3 has 13 residues. V was shortened by 2 bases and J by 6 bases, with 11 bases between the two germline ends. The DNA of the CDR3 is TGCGCCAGCAGCTTTTCGGGGGAGGCTGAAGCTTTCTTT. Translating it yields CASSFSGEAEAFF.

This chain connects TRBV6-1 to TRBJ2-3; D gene ambiguous. Germline CDR1 is MNHNS and CDR2 is SASEGT. V lost 2 bases and J 0 bases, leaving 12 bases between the germline ends. This CDR3 comprises 16 residues. CDR3 residues: CASSELSARSTDTQYF. The CDR3 DNA reads TGTGCCAGCAGTGAATTAAGTGCGAGAAGCACAGATACGCAGTATTTT.

The chain joins TRBV27 to TRBJ2-2; D is undetermined. The CDR3 covers 14 residues. The germline V and J ends were trimmed by 2 bases and 4 bases, with 8 bases remaining between them. The germline CDR1 and CDR2 sequences are MNHEY and SMNVEV (reference sequence). CDR3 coding DNA: TGTGCCAGCAGTTTACCTGGCGGCACCGGGGAGCTGTTTTTT. Translated: CASSLPGGTGELFF.

The CDR3, as DNA: TGTGCCAGTAGTAGAGAACAGGGGGCTGCGGACACCGGGGAGCTGTTTTTT. Its translation is CASSREQGAADTGELFF. The V and J genes are TRBV19 and TRBJ2-2; 9 positions match TRBD1. The CDR3 runs 17 residues. From germline, CDR1 is LNHDA and CDR2 SQIVND (reference sequence). The V segment lost 4 bases and the J segment 3 bases; nucleotides outside the gene matches: 9. The complete variable domain, with remaining parts taken from reference TRBV19 and TRBJ2-2, reads DGGITQSPKYLFRKEGQNVTLSCEQNLNHDAMYWYRQDPGQGLRLIYYSQIVNDFQKGDIAEGYSVSREKKESFPLTVTSAQKNPTAFYLCASSREQGAADTGELFFGEGSRLTVL.

The chain carries TRBV28 and TRBJ1-1; 7 bases agree with TRBD1. V was pared by 7 bases and J by 0 bases, with 14 bases of the junction left unmatched. The CDR3 runs 17 residues. Germline V gene sequence: CDR1 MDHEN, CDR2 SYDVKM. CDR3 residues: CASNPTRRGKMNTEAFF. Here the CDR3 DNA reads TGTGCCAGCAATCCGACCCGCAGGGGGAAAATGAACACTGAAGCTTTCTTT. The full variable domain, its missing parts supplied by reference TRBV28 and TRBJ1-1, is DVKVTQSSRYLVKRTGEKVFLECVQDMDHENMFWYRQDPGLGLRLIYFSYDVKMKEKGDIPEGYSVSREKKERFSLILESASTNQTSMYLCASNPTRRGKMNTEAFFGQGTRLTVV.